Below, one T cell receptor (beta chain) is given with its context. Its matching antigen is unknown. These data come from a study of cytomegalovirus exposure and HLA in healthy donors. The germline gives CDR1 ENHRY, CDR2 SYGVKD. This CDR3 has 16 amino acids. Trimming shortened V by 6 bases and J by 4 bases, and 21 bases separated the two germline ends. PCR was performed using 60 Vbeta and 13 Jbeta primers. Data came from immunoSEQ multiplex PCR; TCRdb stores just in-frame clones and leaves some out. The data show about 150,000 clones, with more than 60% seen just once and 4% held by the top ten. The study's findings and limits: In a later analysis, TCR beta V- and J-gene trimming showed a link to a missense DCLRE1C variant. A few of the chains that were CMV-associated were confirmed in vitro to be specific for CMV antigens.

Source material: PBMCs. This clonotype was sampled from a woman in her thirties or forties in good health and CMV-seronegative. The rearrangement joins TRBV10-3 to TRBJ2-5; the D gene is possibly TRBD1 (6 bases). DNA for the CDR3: TGTGCCATCAGACAGTCCACAGGGTCTGTCTTAGAGACCCAGTACTTC. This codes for CAIRQSTGSVLETQYF.